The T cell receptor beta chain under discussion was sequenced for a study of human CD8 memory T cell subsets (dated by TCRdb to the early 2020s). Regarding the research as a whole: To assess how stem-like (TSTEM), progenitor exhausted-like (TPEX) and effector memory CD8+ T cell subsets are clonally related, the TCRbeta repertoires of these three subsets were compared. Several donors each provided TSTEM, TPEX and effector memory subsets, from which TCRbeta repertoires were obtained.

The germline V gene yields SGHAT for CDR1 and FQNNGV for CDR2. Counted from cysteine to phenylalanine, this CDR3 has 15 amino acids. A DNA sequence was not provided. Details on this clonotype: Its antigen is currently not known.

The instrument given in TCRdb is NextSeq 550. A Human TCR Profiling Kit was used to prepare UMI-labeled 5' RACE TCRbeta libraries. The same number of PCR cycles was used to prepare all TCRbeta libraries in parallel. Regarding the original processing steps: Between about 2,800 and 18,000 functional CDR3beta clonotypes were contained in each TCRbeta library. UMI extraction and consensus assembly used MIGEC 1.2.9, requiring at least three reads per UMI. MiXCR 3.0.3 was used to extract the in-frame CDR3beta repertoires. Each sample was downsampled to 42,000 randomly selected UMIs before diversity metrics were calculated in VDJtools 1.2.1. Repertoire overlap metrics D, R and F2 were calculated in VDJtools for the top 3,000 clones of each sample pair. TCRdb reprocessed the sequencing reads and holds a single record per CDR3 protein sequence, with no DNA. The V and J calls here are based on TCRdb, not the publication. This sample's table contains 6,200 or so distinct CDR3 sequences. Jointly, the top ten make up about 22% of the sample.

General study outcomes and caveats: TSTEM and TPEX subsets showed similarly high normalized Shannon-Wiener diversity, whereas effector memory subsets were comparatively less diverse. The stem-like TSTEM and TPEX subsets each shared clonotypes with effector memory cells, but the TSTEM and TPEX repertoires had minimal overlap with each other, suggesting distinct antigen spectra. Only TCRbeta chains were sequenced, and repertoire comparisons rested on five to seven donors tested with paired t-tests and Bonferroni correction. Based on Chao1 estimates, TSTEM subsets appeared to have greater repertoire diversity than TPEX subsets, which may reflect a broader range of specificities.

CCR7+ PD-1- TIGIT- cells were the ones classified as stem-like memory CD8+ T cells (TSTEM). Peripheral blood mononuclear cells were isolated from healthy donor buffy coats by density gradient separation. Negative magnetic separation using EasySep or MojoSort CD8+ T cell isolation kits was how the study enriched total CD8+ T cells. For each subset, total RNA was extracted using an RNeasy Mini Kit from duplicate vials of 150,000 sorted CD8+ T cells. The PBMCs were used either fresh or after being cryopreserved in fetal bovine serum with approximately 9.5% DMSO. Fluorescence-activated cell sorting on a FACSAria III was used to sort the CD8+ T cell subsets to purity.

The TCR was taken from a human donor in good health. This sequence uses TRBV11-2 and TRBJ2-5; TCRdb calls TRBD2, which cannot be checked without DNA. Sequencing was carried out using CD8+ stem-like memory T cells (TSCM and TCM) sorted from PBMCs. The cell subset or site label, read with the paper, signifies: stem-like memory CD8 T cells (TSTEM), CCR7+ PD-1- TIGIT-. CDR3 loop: CASSPGLAGRETQYF.